A selection of T cell receptor beta chains follows, all from one sample in a study of blood T cell repertoires in COVID-19. Produced via immunoSEQ multiplex PCR; TCRdb's table is partial and in-frame only. The sample has a few hundred thousand clones, less than 85% seen once; the top ten hold 3.1%. Sequencing was performed on peripheral blood. The receptors were sampled from a woman in her late teens or twenties with acute or convalescent COVID-19. CDR3s include the opening cysteine and the closing phenylalanine or tryptophan. Fields, in order: CDR3 DNA, CDR3 protein, clone size, V gene, CDR3 length, D gene, J gene. The D gene is left open where the match is weak. Only some rows state a clone size, as once, few, many or a class for expanded clones.

cdr3_nt: TGCGCCAGCAGCCAAGACGGGAATCGGTACAATGAGCAGTTCTTC
cdr3_aa: CASSQDGNRYNEQFF
clone_size: NA
v_call: TRBV4-3
cdr3_length: 15
d_call: NA
j_call: TRBJ2-1

cdr3_nt: TGTGCCAGCAGTCTTGGACAGGGTAGACGGGAGACCCAGTACTTC
cdr3_aa: CASSLGQGRRETQYF
clone_size: NA
v_call: TRBV28
cdr3_length: 15
d_call: TRBD1
j_call: TRBJ2-5

cdr3_nt: TGTGCCAGCTCACAAGGGACAGGCACAGATACGCAGTATTTT
cdr3_aa: CASSQGTGTDTQYF
clone_size: NA
v_call: TRBV18
cdr3_length: 14
d_call: TRBD1
j_call: TRBJ2-3

cdr3_nt: TGTGCCAGTCAAACTACCGGGACAGGGTATGGCTACACCTTC
cdr3_aa: CASQTTGTGYGYTF
clone_size: once
v_call: TRBV19
cdr3_length: 14
d_call: TRBD1
j_call: TRBJ1-2

cdr3_nt: TGTGCCAGCAATGATCAGGGGGCGCCCAATCAGCCCCAGCATTTT
cdr3_aa: CASNDQGAPNQPQHF
clone_size: once
v_call: TRBV6-6
cdr3_length: 15
d_call: TRBD1
j_call: TRBJ1-5

cdr3_nt: TGTGCCAGTAGTCCTCTCTCCTTCGGGGGAGACACTGAAGCTTTCTTT
cdr3_aa: CASSPLSFGGDTEAFF
clone_size: NA
v_call: TRBV19
cdr3_length: 16
d_call: NA
j_call: TRBJ1-1

cdr3_nt: TGTGCCAGCAGTTACCGGGACTACAGGAGCTCCTACAATGAGCAGTTCTTC
cdr3_aa: CASSYRDYRSSYNEQFF
clone_size: NA
v_call: TRBV28
cdr3_length: 17
d_call: TRBD2
j_call: TRBJ2-1

cdr3_nt: TGTGCCAGTAGTATGACAGGGATGTGGAACGAGCAGTACTTC
cdr3_aa: CASSMTGMWNEQYF
clone_size: NA
v_call: TRBV19
cdr3_length: 14
d_call: TRBD1
j_call: TRBJ2-7

cdr3_nt: TGCGCCAGCAGCCGTTCGGGGGACAATTCACCCCTCCACTTT
cdr3_aa: CASSRSGDNSPLHF
clone_size: few
v_call: TRBV5-1
cdr3_length: 14
d_call: NA
j_call: TRBJ1-6

cdr3_nt: TGTGCCAGCAGTCTCACGGGAGGGGGTCCCTACGAGCAGTACTTC
cdr3_aa: CASSLTGGGPYEQYF
clone_size: many
v_call: TRBV6-2/TRBV6-3
cdr3_length: 15
d_call: TRBD2
j_call: TRBJ2-7

cdr3_nt: TGTGCCTGGAACAGGGGGCCCAATCAGCCCCAGCATTTT
cdr3_aa: CAWNRGPNQPQHF
clone_size: NA
v_call: TRBV30
cdr3_length: 13
d_call: TRBD1
j_call: TRBJ1-5

cdr3_nt: TGTGCTAGTGGTTTTTCGTCGGACAGGGGGCTCAACTATGGCTACACCTTC
cdr3_aa: CASGFSSDRGLNYGYTF
clone_size: NA
v_call: TRBV12-5
cdr3_length: 17
d_call: TRBD1
j_call: TRBJ1-2

cdr3_nt: TGCGCCAGCGGGGGACAGGGGTTTGGCTACACCTTC
cdr3_aa: CASGGQGFGYTF
clone_size: NA
v_call: TRBV5-1
cdr3_length: 12
d_call: TRBD1
j_call: TRBJ1-2

cdr3_nt: TGTGCCATCAGTGACGGGCTAGCGGGAGGGCATGAGCAGTTCTTC
cdr3_aa: CAISDGLAGGHEQFF
clone_size: NA
v_call: TRBV10-3
cdr3_length: 15
d_call: TRBD2
j_call: TRBJ2-1

cdr3_nt: TGCGCCAGCAGCCAAGATTACTCGTCTGGGGCCAACGTCCTGACTTTC
cdr3_aa: CASSQDYSSGANVLTF
clone_size: many
v_call: TRBV4-3
cdr3_length: 16
d_call: NA
j_call: TRBJ2-6

cdr3_nt: TGTGCCAGCAGCCAAGATGAGGGTGGCTACACCTTC
cdr3_aa: CASSQDEGGYTF
clone_size: few
v_call: TRBV3-1/TRBV3-2
cdr3_length: 12
d_call: NA
j_call: TRBJ1-2

cdr3_nt: TGTGCCAGCAGCCCGTACACCCCCGGCGAGGGTAGATATGGCTACACCTTC
cdr3_aa: CASSPYTPGEGRYGYTF
clone_size: NA
v_call: TRBV3-1/TRBV3-2
cdr3_length: 17
d_call: NA
j_call: TRBJ1-2

cdr3_nt: TGTGCCAGCTTATCCGGGACACTGAACACTGAAGCTTTCTTT
cdr3_aa: CASLSGTLNTEAFF
clone_size: NA
v_call: TRBV18
cdr3_length: 14
d_call: NA
j_call: TRBJ1-1

cdr3_nt: TGTGCCAGCAGCCCCCAAGGGAGCGGGGGTGGAAACACCATATATTTT
cdr3_aa: CASSPQGSGGGNTIYF
clone_size: NA
v_call: TRBV7-2
cdr3_length: 16
d_call: NA
j_call: TRBJ1-3

cdr3_nt: TGTGCCAGTAACTCTCACGGGACAGGGGGCGACTATGGCTACACCTTC
cdr3_aa: CASNSHGTGGDYGYTF
clone_size: once
v_call: TRBV19
cdr3_length: 16
d_call: TRBD1
j_call: TRBJ1-2

cdr3_nt: TGTGCCAGCACGGGACAGGGCTACAATGAGCAGTTCTTC
cdr3_aa: CASTGQGYNEQFF
clone_size: NA
v_call: TRBV28
cdr3_length: 13
d_call: TRBD1
j_call: TRBJ2-1

cdr3_nt: TGTGCCAGCAGAACCTGGGCGGGAAACATTCAGTACTTC
cdr3_aa: CASRTWAGNIQYF
clone_size: NA
v_call: TRBV28
cdr3_length: 13
d_call: NA
j_call: TRBJ2-4

cdr3_nt: TGCAGCGTTAGGGGACAGGGAAGAATCACTGAAGCTTTCTTT
cdr3_aa: CSVRGQGRITEAFF
clone_size: few
v_call: TRBV29-1
cdr3_length: 14
d_call: TRBD1
j_call: TRBJ1-1

cdr3_nt: TGTGCCAGCAGCTTAGCATTCGGTCTAGCGGGAGATGAGCAGTTCTTC
cdr3_aa: CASSLAFGLAGDEQFF
clone_size: few
v_call: TRBV7-2
cdr3_length: 16
d_call: TRBD2
j_call: TRBJ2-1

cdr3_nt: TGTGCCAGCAGCAGGTCCTCGGGGAATGAAAAACTGTTTTTT
cdr3_aa: CASSRSSGNEKLFF
clone_size: NA
v_call: TRBV7-9
cdr3_length: 14
d_call: NA
j_call: TRBJ1-4

cdr3_nt: TGCGCCAGCGGCCGTGGGAGCGCGCAGTATTTT
cdr3_aa: CASGRGSAQYF
clone_size: NA
v_call: TRBV10-1
cdr3_length: 11
d_call: NA
j_call: TRBJ2-3

cdr3_nt: TGTGCCAGCAGAGTCAGGGATCAGCCCCAGCATTTT
cdr3_aa: CASRVRDQPQHF
clone_size: NA
v_call: TRBV28
cdr3_length: 12
d_call: NA
j_call: TRBJ1-5

cdr3_nt: TGTGCCAGCAGCCAGCGTACTAGCGGGGACGGGGAGCTGTTTTTT
cdr3_aa: CASSQRTSGDGELFF
clone_size: NA
v_call: TRBV11-3
cdr3_length: 15
d_call: TRBD2
j_call: TRBJ2-2

cdr3_nt: TGTGCCAGCAGCCCGGGACAGCGAAATGAAAAACTGTTTTTT
cdr3_aa: CASSPGQRNEKLFF
clone_size: NA
v_call: TRBV5-5
cdr3_length: 14
d_call: TRBD1
j_call: TRBJ1-4

cdr3_nt: TGTGCCACGAGACAGGGGACGAACACTGAAGCTTTCTTT
cdr3_aa: CATRQGTNTEAFF
clone_size: once
v_call: TRBV24-1
cdr3_length: 13
d_call: TRBD1
j_call: TRBJ1-1

cdr3_nt: TGTGCCAGCAGTGAAGAGGACAGGGAAATTAATGAAAAACTGTTTTTT
cdr3_aa: CASSEEDREINEKLFF
clone_size: NA
v_call: TRBV6-1
cdr3_length: 16
d_call: TRBD1
j_call: TRBJ1-4

cdr3_nt: TGTGCCAGCAGCGTCTCAGGGACAGACCAAGAGACCCAGTACTTC
cdr3_aa: CASSVSGTDQETQYF
clone_size: NA
v_call: TRBV9
cdr3_length: 15
d_call: TRBD1
j_call: TRBJ2-5

cdr3_nt: TGTGCCAGCAGTCAGGACAGGAACACTGAAGCTTTCTTT
cdr3_aa: CASSQDRNTEAFF
clone_size: NA
v_call: TRBV14
cdr3_length: 13
d_call: NA
j_call: TRBJ1-1

cdr3_nt: TGTGCCAGCAGCTTAATTGTAGCGGCATACAATGAGCAGTTCTTC
cdr3_aa: CASSLIVAAYNEQFF
clone_size: NA
v_call: TRBV7-3
cdr3_length: 15
d_call: NA
j_call: TRBJ2-1

cdr3_nt: TGTGCCAGCAGCAAGGGACTAGCGGGAGGGCCTAGGAATGAGCAGTTCTTC
cdr3_aa: CASSKGLAGGPRNEQFF
clone_size: NA
v_call: TRBV11-3
cdr3_length: 17
d_call: TRBD2
j_call: TRBJ2-1

cdr3_nt: TGTGCCAGCAGCCAAGAGCCCGGGACAGTCGGAAACACCATATATTTT
cdr3_aa: CASSQEPGTVGNTIYF
clone_size: few
v_call: TRBV7-3
cdr3_length: 16
d_call: TRBD1
j_call: TRBJ1-3

cdr3_nt: TGTGCCAGCGCTTTCGGGGGACCACCTCAGCCCCAGCATTTT
cdr3_aa: CASAFGGPPQPQHF
clone_size: NA
v_call: TRBV6-5
cdr3_length: 14
d_call: NA
j_call: TRBJ1-5

cdr3_nt: TGTGCCAGCAGCGGTGCGCGCCCAGATACGCAGTATTTT
cdr3_aa: CASSGARPDTQYF
clone_size: NA
v_call: TRBV3-1/TRBV3-2
cdr3_length: 13
d_call: NA
j_call: TRBJ2-3

cdr3_nt: TGTGCCAGTAGGGCAGGCCATGGCTACACCTTC
cdr3_aa: CASRAGHGYTF
clone_size: NA
v_call: TRBV19
cdr3_length: 11
d_call: NA
j_call: TRBJ1-2

cdr3_nt: TGTGCCAGCAGGTACCCTAGCGGGACCCGCAATGAGCAGTTCTTC
cdr3_aa: CASRYPSGTRNEQFF
clone_size: NA
v_call: TRBV6-5
cdr3_length: 15
d_call: TRBD2
j_call: TRBJ2-1

cdr3_nt: TGTGCCAGCAGCTTAGTAATGGGGGCCTCTTCCCCCCTCCACTTT
cdr3_aa: CASSLVMGASSPLHF
clone_size: NA
v_call: TRBV7-6
cdr3_length: 15
d_call: NA
j_call: TRBJ1-6

cdr3_nt: TGTGCCAGCAGCGTAGCCCCTAAAGGGAGCGGCTACACCTTC
cdr3_aa: CASSVAPKGSGYTF
clone_size: once
v_call: TRBV9
cdr3_length: 14
d_call: NA
j_call: TRBJ1-2

cdr3_nt: TGTGCCAGCAGCTTGGAACGGGGGGCGTATGGAAACACCATATATTTT
cdr3_aa: CASSLERGAYGNTIYF
clone_size: NA
v_call: TRBV5-4
cdr3_length: 16
d_call: NA
j_call: TRBJ1-3

cdr3_nt: TGTGCCAGCTCACCACTAGCGGGAGTTATTAGGTTCGATGAGCAGTTCTTC
cdr3_aa: CASSPLAGVIRFDEQFF
clone_size: NA
v_call: TRBV18
cdr3_length: 17
d_call: TRBD2
j_call: TRBJ2-1

cdr3_nt: TGTGCCAGCAGTGACACCGGGACTAGGTTAGAGACCCAGTACTTC
cdr3_aa: CASSDTGTRLETQYF
clone_size: few
v_call: TRBV6-1
cdr3_length: 15
d_call: TRBD2
j_call: TRBJ2-5

cdr3_nt: TGCGCCAGCTCGGGACAGGAGAATGAAAAACTGTTTTTT
cdr3_aa: CASSGQENEKLFF
clone_size: NA
v_call: TRBV5-1
cdr3_length: 13
d_call: TRBD1
j_call: TRBJ1-4